This T cell receptor (beta chain) was sequenced for a study of blood T cells in healthy people across ages. Overall study results and limits: In long-lived donors, naive CD4+ cell counts and diversity exceeded those of aged donors.

A second PCR of about 7 to 12 cycles used a sample-barcoded 5' primer and a J-beta primer mix. Each cDNA was tagged by a template-switch adaptor containing 12 random nucleotides. TCRdb fed the 5' RACE reads into MiXCR, producing one record per CDR3 protein. The sample holds about 780,000 distinct CDR3 sequences, about 45% seen once. Regarding this clonotype: Its target is not known.

V lost 4 bases and J lost 14, with 12 bases in between. Germline loops: CDR1 SGHNT, CDR2 YENEEA. CDR3 length equals 12 residues. The source is a man at least 80 years old in good health. The specimen sequenced was blood. This rearrangement joins TRBV11-3 to TRBJ1-6, with D uncertain. CDR3 nucleotide sequence: TGTGCCAGCAGCTCCCCACCCAGCACCCTCCACTTT. This encodes CASSSPPSTLHF.